The rows below give T cell receptor beta chains drawn from one sample of a study of early T cells in non-severe SARS-CoV-2 infection. TCRdb fed the 5' RACE reads into MiXCR, producing one record per CDR3 protein. The sample holds 65,000 to 75,000 distinct CDR3 sequences; 9.5% to 13% are singletons and the top ten take about 4.1%. Sequencing was carried out using whole blood. The receptor source for this set is an adult who was a healthcare worker with PCR-confirmed SARS-CoV-2 infection or an uninfected control (not recorded which). CDR3s include the opening cysteine and the closing phenylalanine or tryptophan. Each record gives: J gene, V gene, clone size, D gene, CDR3 DNA, CDR3 protein. A D gene is named only where the DNA matches it firmly. The size field is filled for only some rows; it gives once, few, many or a size class.

j_gene: TRBJ2-2; v_gene: TRBV4-1; abundance: many; d_gene: -; CDR3nt: TGCGCCAGCAGCGCGGAGGGCCTGGTGCACACCGGGGAGCTGTTTTTT; CDR3aa: CASSAEGLVHTGELFF
j_gene: TRBJ1-2; v_gene: TRBV3-1; abundance: many; d_gene: TRBD1; CDR3nt: TGTGCCAGCAGCCAACCCCGGACAGGAGCTAACTATGGCTACACCTTC; CDR3aa: CASSQPRTGANYGYTF
j_gene: TRBJ2-1; v_gene: TRBV5-4; abundance: many; d_gene: TRBD2; CDR3nt: TGTGCCAGCAGCTTTTTCACTAGCGGATCTCCTGAACAGTTCTTC; CDR3aa: CASSFFTSGSPEQFF
j_gene: TRBJ2-7; v_gene: TRBV7-8; abundance: -; d_gene: TRBD2; CDR3nt: TGTGCCAGCAGCTTAGCCCCACGGACTAGCCTCTACTACGAGCAGTACTTC; CDR3aa: CASSLAPRTSLYYEQYF
j_gene: TRBJ2-7; v_gene: TRBV20-1; abundance: many; d_gene: -; CDR3nt: TGCAGTGCTAGTTCCGGTCAGGGTCTCTACGAGCAGTACTTC; CDR3aa: CSASSGQGLYEQYF
j_gene: TRBJ1-4; v_gene: TRBV7-6; abundance: -; d_gene: -; CDR3nt: TGTGCCAGCAGCTCAGAGACAACTAATGAAAAACTGTTTTTT; CDR3aa: CASSSETTNEKLFF
j_gene: TRBJ2-2; v_gene: TRBV7-9; abundance: -; d_gene: -; CDR3nt: TGTGCCAGCAGCTTAGCAGGGGCCAGGGCCACCGGGGAGCTGTTTTTT; CDR3aa: CASSLAGARATGELFF
j_gene: TRBJ2-2; v_gene: TRBV7-9; abundance: -; d_gene: TRBD1; CDR3nt: TGTGCCAGCAGCTTTGGGGACAGAAACACCGGGGAGCTGTTTTTT; CDR3aa: CASSFGDRNTGELFF
j_gene: TRBJ2-1; v_gene: TRBV6-1; abundance: many; d_gene: -; CDR3nt: TGTGCCAGCAGTGAACACCCGCCAGGGGAGCAGTTCTTC; CDR3aa: CASSEHPPGEQFF
j_gene: TRBJ1-2; v_gene: TRBV19; abundance: few; d_gene: -; CDR3nt: TGTGCCAGTAGACCACAGGGACCCTATGGCTACACCTTC; CDR3aa: CASRPQGPYGYTF
j_gene: TRBJ1-6; v_gene: TRBV4-2; abundance: -; d_gene: TRBD1; CDR3nt: TGTGCCAGCAGCCGCGGACAGGGCTATAATTCACCCCTCCACTTT; CDR3aa: CASSRGQGYNSPLHF
j_gene: TRBJ2-5; v_gene: TRBV20-1; abundance: many; d_gene: -; CDR3nt: TGCAGTGCTAGTCGCCAAGAGACCCAGTACTTC; CDR3aa: CSASRQETQYF
j_gene: TRBJ1-1; v_gene: TRBV20-1; abundance: -; d_gene: TRBD1; CDR3nt: TGCAGTGCCAAAGACCCCCAGGGGGTAAATGAGGAGACTGAAGCTTTCTTT; CDR3aa: CSAKDPQGVNEETEAFF
j_gene: TRBJ1-5; v_gene: TRBV2; abundance: many; d_gene: -; CDR3nt: TGTGCCAGCACAGCAGGGTTTAGCAATCAGCCCCAGCATTTT; CDR3aa: CASTAGFSNQPQHF
j_gene: TRBJ1-2; v_gene: TRBV9; abundance: few; d_gene: TRBD1; CDR3nt: TGTGCCAGCAGCGGGACAGGGGATATTGGCTATGGCTACACCTTC; CDR3aa: CASSGTGDIGYGYTF
j_gene: TRBJ2-7; v_gene: TRBV20-1; abundance: many; d_gene: TRBD1; CDR3nt: TGCAGTGCTTGGACAGGGACCTACGAGCAGTACTTC; CDR3aa: CSAWTGTYEQYF
j_gene: TRBJ1-4; v_gene: TRBV11-2; abundance: few; d_gene: -; CDR3nt: TGTGCCAGCAGCTTAGATTTATTAGCGACTCGAAAAAGGAGGGAAAAACTGTTTTTT; CDR3aa: CASSLDLLATRKRREKLFF
j_gene: TRBJ2-1; v_gene: TRBV7-6; abundance: many; d_gene: TRBD1; CDR3nt: TGTGCCAGCAGCTACACCGGGACAGGGGATGGGGAGCAGTTCTTC; CDR3aa: CASSYTGTGDGEQFF
j_gene: TRBJ2-3; v_gene: TRBV5-1; abundance: many; d_gene: -; CDR3nt: TGCGCCAGCAGCTTGGCGTCAGATACGCAGTATTTT; CDR3aa: CASSLASDTQYF
j_gene: TRBJ1-3; v_gene: TRBV20-1; abundance: many; d_gene: TRBD1; CDR3nt: TGCAGTGCTAGAGTAGGGACAGGGGTTGGAAACACCATATATTTT; CDR3aa: CSARVGTGVGNTIYF
j_gene: TRBJ2-7; v_gene: TRBV19; abundance: many; d_gene: TRBD1; CDR3nt: TGTGCCAGGCAGTGCGACAGGGTTGCCCCCTACGAGCAGTACTTC; CDR3aa: CARQCDRVAPYEQYF
j_gene: TRBJ2-5; v_gene: TRBV7-6; abundance: few; d_gene: -; CDR3nt: TGTGCCAGCAGCTTAATGCCGGGGGAAGAGACCCAGTACTTC; CDR3aa: CASSLMPGEETQYF
j_gene: TRBJ1-1; v_gene: TRBV11-2; abundance: -; d_gene: -; CDR3nt: TGTGCCAGCAGCTTCGGGGTCAACAAGAACACTGAAGCTTTCTTT; CDR3aa: CASSFGVNKNTEAFF
j_gene: TRBJ2-1; v_gene: TRBV4-2; abundance: few; d_gene: -; CDR3nt: TGTGCCAGCAGCCAAGGTGGAGGGGAAGCAAATGAGCAGTTCTTC; CDR3aa: CASSQGGGEANEQFF
j_gene: TRBJ1-2; v_gene: TRBV18; abundance: few; d_gene: -; CDR3nt: TGTGCCAGCTCACTCTCGCACAGGGACGCCTACACCTTC; CDR3aa: CASSLSHRDAYTF
j_gene: TRBJ2-2; v_gene: TRBV5-6; abundance: -; d_gene: -; CDR3nt: TGTGCCAGCAGCTTGGGGCCCCTGGAGAACACCGGGGAGCTGTTTTTT; CDR3aa: CASSLGPLENTGELFF
j_gene: TRBJ2-5; v_gene: TRBV6-6; abundance: -; d_gene: -; CDR3nt: TGTGCCAGCAGTTACTACCCCGGCGAGACCCAGTACTTC; CDR3aa: CASSYYPGETQYF
j_gene: TRBJ1-6; v_gene: TRBV12-3/TRBV12-4; abundance: -; d_gene: -; CDR3nt: TGTGCCAGCAGTTTACAGAATAATTCACCCCTCCACTTT; CDR3aa: CASSLQNNSPLHF
j_gene: TRBJ2-7; v_gene: TRBV3-1; abundance: many; d_gene: -; CDR3nt: TGTGCCAGCAGCCAAGGGCGGGGCTCCTACGAGCAGTACTTC; CDR3aa: CASSQGRGSYEQYF
j_gene: TRBJ2-4; v_gene: TRBV5-5; abundance: many; d_gene: -; CDR3nt: TGTGCCAGCAGCTTGAAGGACGGTCGGAACATTCAGTACTTC; CDR3aa: CASSLKDGRNIQYF
j_gene: TRBJ1-5; v_gene: TRBV28; abundance: many; d_gene: -; CDR3nt: TGTGCCAGCAGTCAAACAGGATTTAGCAATCAGCCCCAGCATTTT; CDR3aa: CASSQTGFSNQPQHF
j_gene: TRBJ2-1; v_gene: TRBV19; abundance: few; d_gene: -; CDR3nt: TGTGCCAGTAGCACACAGTCCTACAATGAGCAGTTCTTC; CDR3aa: CASSTQSYNEQFF
j_gene: TRBJ2-7; v_gene: TRBV6-6; abundance: many; d_gene: -; CDR3nt: TGTGCCAGCAGTTCCCCCGGGACACAAGGCCTTTACGAGCAGTACTTC; CDR3aa: CASSSPGTQGLYEQYF
j_gene: TRBJ2-3; v_gene: TRBV5-1; abundance: many; d_gene: TRBD1; CDR3nt: TGCGCCAGCCGGGACAGCAAAGGCACAGATACGCAGTATTTT; CDR3aa: CASRDSKGTDTQYF
j_gene: TRBJ1-3; v_gene: TRBV27; abundance: few; d_gene: -; CDR3nt: TGTGCCAGCAGTACGCGGGGCTCTGGAAACACCATATATTTT; CDR3aa: CASSTRGSGNTIYF
j_gene: TRBJ2-5; v_gene: TRBV19; abundance: -; d_gene: TRBD2; CDR3nt: TGTGCCAGTAGTATCGTCGCGGCGGGAGGATCGGGCGGAGAGACCCAGTACTTC; CDR3aa: CASSIVAAGGSGGETQYF
j_gene: TRBJ2-7; v_gene: TRBV20-1; abundance: many; d_gene: -; CDR3nt: TGCAGTGCTAGCGGGATCTCCTACGAGCAGTACTTC; CDR3aa: CSASGISYEQYF
j_gene: TRBJ1-6; v_gene: TRBV27; abundance: many; d_gene: -; CDR3nt: TGTGCCAGCAGTTCAGCTGACAGGACTAAACGGGCACCCCTCCACTTT; CDR3aa: CASSSADRTKRAPLHF
j_gene: TRBJ1-1; v_gene: TRBV12-3/TRBV12-4; abundance: many; d_gene: TRBD1; CDR3nt: TGTGCCAGCAGTTACATTCGACAGGGATCTGAAGCTTTCTTT; CDR3aa: CASSYIRQGSEAFF
j_gene: TRBJ1-1; v_gene: TRBV5-1; abundance: -; d_gene: -; CDR3nt: TGCGCCAGCAGCTTACAGAACGTGGACACTGAAGCTTTCTTT; CDR3aa: CASSLQNVDTEAFF
j_gene: TRBJ1-1; v_gene: TRBV10-3; abundance: -; d_gene: -; CDR3nt: TGTGCCATCAGTGAGTCTGGGTACCGGGGCACTGAAGCTTTCTTT; CDR3aa: CAISESGYRGTEAFF
j_gene: TRBJ1-4; v_gene: TRBV5-1; abundance: many; d_gene: TRBD1; CDR3nt: TGCGCCAGCAGCAAACAGGGGGCGTCGCTTGAAAAACTGTTTTTT; CDR3aa: CASSKQGASLEKLFF
j_gene: TRBJ1-5; v_gene: TRBV5-8; abundance: few; d_gene: TRBD1; CDR3nt: TGTGCCAGCAGCGTGCCCGGGACAGTTAGCAATCAGCCCCAGCATTTT; CDR3aa: CASSVPGTVSNQPQHF
j_gene: TRBJ2-1; v_gene: TRBV2; abundance: -; d_gene: TRBD2; CDR3nt: TGTGCCAGCAGTGAGGGACTAGCGGGAGTTCAGGAGCAGTTCTTC; CDR3aa: CASSEGLAGVQEQFF
j_gene: TRBJ2-7; v_gene: TRBV7-3; abundance: -; d_gene: TRBD2; CDR3nt: TGTGCCAGCAGCCGGGGGGGACACCGCTCCTACGAGCAGTACTTC; CDR3aa: CASSRGGHRSYEQYF
j_gene: TRBJ2-7; v_gene: TRBV11-3; abundance: many; d_gene: TRBD1; CDR3nt: TGTGCCAGCAGTTCCGGGACAGGGAGAGCCTACGAGCAGTACTTC; CDR3aa: CASSSGTGRAYEQYF
j_gene: TRBJ1-5; v_gene: TRBV9; abundance: many; d_gene: -; CDR3nt: TGTGCCAGCAGCGTAGGGCCAACAGGCAATCAGCCCCAGCATTTT; CDR3aa: CASSVGPTGNQPQHF
j_gene: TRBJ2-1; v_gene: TRBV24-1; abundance: many; d_gene: TRBD1; CDR3nt: TGTGCCACCAGTGATTCGGACAGGGGATGGGGTGAGCAGTTCTTC; CDR3aa: CATSDSDRGWGEQFF
j_gene: TRBJ1-1; v_gene: TRBV9; abundance: -; d_gene: -; CDR3nt: TGTGCCAGCAGCCTAGGGACGTCCGCTGAAGCTTTCTTT; CDR3aa: CASSLGTSAEAFF
j_gene: TRBJ2-7; v_gene: TRBV27; abundance: many; d_gene: TRBD2; CDR3nt: TGTGCCAGCAGTAACCTAGCGGGAGAGCGCGAGCAGTACTTC; CDR3aa: CASSNLAGEREQYF
j_gene: TRBJ2-1; v_gene: TRBV24-1; abundance: few; d_gene: TRBD2; CDR3nt: TGTGCCACCAGTGGGACTAGCGGGAAGCCCTACAATGAGCAGTTCTTC; CDR3aa: CATSGTSGKPYNEQFF
j_gene: TRBJ2-3; v_gene: TRBV4-1; abundance: many; d_gene: -; CDR3nt: TGCGCCAGCAGCCAAGATCCAGTCCTTAGGACAGATACGCAGTATTTT; CDR3aa: CASSQDPVLRTDTQYF
j_gene: TRBJ1-2; v_gene: TRBV20-1; abundance: many; d_gene: -; CDR3nt: TGCAGTGCCGAGGACAGAGGAGGCTACACCTTC; CDR3aa: CSAEDRGGYTF
j_gene: TRBJ2-1; v_gene: TRBV11-2; abundance: many; d_gene: TRBD2; CDR3nt: TGTGCCAGCAGCCGGGCGGGGGGGCAGTACGAGCAGTTCTTC; CDR3aa: CASSRAGGQYEQFF
j_gene: TRBJ2-3; v_gene: TRBV10-3; abundance: many; d_gene: -; CDR3nt: TGTGCCATCAGCGGGGACACCACAGATACGCAGTATTTT; CDR3aa: CAISGDTTDTQYF
j_gene: TRBJ2-3; v_gene: TRBV20-1; abundance: -; d_gene: TRBD2; CDR3nt: TGCAGTGCTAGATCCAGCGGGAGGGCCGTGAGGACAGATACGCAGTATTTT; CDR3aa: CSARSSGRAVRTDTQYF
j_gene: TRBJ2-7; v_gene: TRBV2; abundance: many; d_gene: TRBD2; CDR3nt: TGTGCCAGCAGCGCCAGGGCTAGCGGGACCTACGAGCAGTACTTC; CDR3aa: CASSARASGTYEQYF